At least ten counts were recorded for the clone carrying this TCR beta chain. Its target is unknown. These data originate in a study of CD8+CD57+ T cells in acquired aplastic anemia. Whole-study context: Sorted CD4+ plus CD8+ cells gave DNA averaging roughly 3 ug. Findings and limits, study-wide: The study found no significant CD8+ Simpson's diversity difference between patients and controls.

The V gene's germline CDR1 is MNHNS and CDR2 SASEGT. Between the trimmed V and J ends, which lost 8 bases and 4 bases, there was a span of 14 bases. The CDR3 has 13 amino acids. Profiling of TCR beta VDJ combinations and CDR3 sequences used genomic DNA as template. Each CDR3 protein is one row after TCRdb ran MiXCR on the reads. The sample records about 140,000 distinct CDR3 sequences, less than 45% being singletons. Sequencing used sorted CD4+, CD8+, or CD8+CD57+ T cells (not recorded which) from PBMCs. V and J are TRBV6-1 and TRBJ2-5, with D perhaps matching TRBD2 (6 bases). The sequence was obtained from a human donor in good health, serving as a control. In DNA form, the CDR3 reads TGTGCCAGCCAGGAGGGCCCTCGAGAGACCCAGTACTTC. This translates into CASQEGPRETQYF.